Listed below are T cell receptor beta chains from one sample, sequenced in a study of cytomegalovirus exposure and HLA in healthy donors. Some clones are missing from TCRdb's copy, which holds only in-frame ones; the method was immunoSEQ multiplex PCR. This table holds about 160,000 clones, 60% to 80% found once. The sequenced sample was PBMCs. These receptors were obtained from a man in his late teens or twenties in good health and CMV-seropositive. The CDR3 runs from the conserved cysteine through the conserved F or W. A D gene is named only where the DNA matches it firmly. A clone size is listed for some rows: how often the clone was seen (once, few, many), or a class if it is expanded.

cdr3_aa: CASSGNRDTYQETQYF; cdr3_nt: TGTGCCAGTAGTGGAAACAGGGACACGTACCAAGAGACCCAGTACTTC; clone_size: once; v_call: TRBV19; d_call: -; j_call: TRBJ2-5
cdr3_aa: CASSPSSDRRYNEQFF; cdr3_nt: TGTGCCAGCAGCCCTAGCTCGGACAGGAGATACAATGAGCAGTTCTTC; clone_size: -; v_call: TRBV11-3; d_call: TRBD1; j_call: TRBJ2-1
cdr3_aa: CASSPSGGSGTDTQYF; cdr3_nt: TGCGCCAGCAGCCCCTCAGGTGGGAGTGGAACAGATACGCAGTATTTT; clone_size: -; v_call: TRBV5-1; d_call: -; j_call: TRBJ2-3
cdr3_aa: CASSRIQGNEQFF; cdr3_nt: TGTGCCAGTAGTAGGATACAGGGCAATGAGCAGTTCTTC; clone_size: -; v_call: TRBV19; d_call: -; j_call: TRBJ2-1
cdr3_aa: CASSPRVFSYNEQFF; cdr3_nt: TGTGCCAGCAGCCCCCGTGTCTTCTCCTACAATGAGCAGTTCTTC; clone_size: -; v_call: TRBV14; d_call: -; j_call: TRBJ2-1
cdr3_aa: CASSVFLTSGDTQYF; cdr3_nt: TGTGCCAGCAGTGTTTTCCTGACTAGCGGCGATACGCAGTATTTT; clone_size: -; v_call: TRBV6-1; d_call: TRBD2; j_call: TRBJ2-3
cdr3_aa: CASSSLTSLNIEAFF; cdr3_nt: TGCGCCAGCAGCTCCCTGACAAGTCTGAACATTGAAGCTTTCTTT; clone_size: -; v_call: TRBV5-1; d_call: -; j_call: TRBJ1-1
cdr3_aa: CASSIGASGANVLTF; cdr3_nt: TGTGCCAGTAGTATAGGAGCCTCTGGGGCCAACGTCCTGACTTTC; clone_size: -; v_call: TRBV19; d_call: -; j_call: TRBJ2-6
cdr3_aa: CASSPTVFLTEAFF; cdr3_nt: TGTGCCAGCTCACCTACAGTTTTTTTGACTGAAGCTTTCTTT; clone_size: -; v_call: TRBV18; d_call: -; j_call: TRBJ1-1
cdr3_aa: CASSPGQENTEAFF; cdr3_nt: TGCGCCAGCAGCCCAGGACAGGAGAACACTGAAGCTTTCTTT; clone_size: few; v_call: TRBV5-1; d_call: TRBD1; j_call: TRBJ1-1
cdr3_aa: CASSSREGDNEQFF; cdr3_nt: TGTGCCAGCAGCTCCCGGGAGGGGGATAATGAGCAGTTCTTC; clone_size: -; v_call: TRBV7-8; d_call: TRBD2; j_call: TRBJ2-1
cdr3_aa: CASSGSGGTDTQYF; cdr3_nt: TGTGCCAGCAGTGGTAGCGGGGGCACAGATACGCAGTATTTT; clone_size: few; v_call: TRBV6-1; d_call: TRBD2; j_call: TRBJ2-3
cdr3_aa: CASSVESGLGPETQYF; cdr3_nt: TGTGCCAGCAGTGTAGAGTCGGGACTAGGACCAGAGACCCAGTACTTC; clone_size: -; v_call: TRBV2; d_call: TRBD2; j_call: TRBJ2-5
cdr3_aa: CASSSPGRDYGLARNEQFF; cdr3_nt: TGTGCCAGCAGTTCCCCGGGACGGGACTACGGACTAGCGAGGAATGAGCAGTTCTTC; clone_size: few; v_call: TRBV5-6; d_call: TRBD2; j_call: TRBJ2-1
cdr3_aa: CASSPTGQLTGELFF; cdr3_nt: TGTGCCAGCAGTCCGACAGGGCAACTCACCGGGGAGCTGTTTTTT; clone_size: few; v_call: TRBV6-4; d_call: TRBD1; j_call: TRBJ2-2
cdr3_aa: CAGLIQRNTEAFF; cdr3_nt: TGTGCCGGACTGATACAGAGGAACACTGAAGCTTTCTTT; clone_size: -; v_call: TRBV30; d_call: -; j_call: TRBJ1-1
cdr3_aa: CAWSVTPRDEQFF; cdr3_nt: TGTGCCTGGAGTGTAACGCCGAGGGATGAGCAGTTCTTC; clone_size: once; v_call: TRBV30; d_call: -; j_call: TRBJ2-1
cdr3_aa: CSVRQGNGYTF; cdr3_nt: TGCAGCGTTCGACAGGGGAATGGCTACACCTTC; clone_size: -; v_call: TRBV29-1; d_call: TRBD1; j_call: TRBJ1-2
cdr3_aa: CASSVTGLEGTEAFF; cdr3_nt: TGTGCCAGCAGTGTGACAGGGTTGGAGGGCACTGAAGCTTTCTTT; clone_size: -; v_call: TRBV6-1; d_call: TRBD1; j_call: TRBJ1-1
cdr3_aa: CATSRDHGGQETQYF; cdr3_nt: TGTGCCACCAGCAGAGATCACGGGGGACAAGAGACCCAGTACTTC; clone_size: few; v_call: TRBV15; d_call: -; j_call: TRBJ2-5
cdr3_aa: CASSEAFRSTETQYF; cdr3_nt: TGTGCCAGCAGTGAAGCGTTTAGATCCACAGAGACCCAGTACTTC; clone_size: -; v_call: TRBV2; d_call: -; j_call: TRBJ2-5
cdr3_aa: CASSQLTVPGNTIYF; cdr3_nt: TGCGCCAGCAGCCAATTGACTGTTCCTGGAAACACCATATATTTT; clone_size: few; v_call: TRBV4-1; d_call: -; j_call: TRBJ1-3
cdr3_aa: CASSTSGGVNEQFF; cdr3_nt: TGTGCCAGCAGCACTAGCGGGGGCGTTAATGAGCAGTTCTTC; clone_size: -; v_call: TRBV5-4; d_call: TRBD2; j_call: TRBJ2-1
cdr3_aa: CASSSSGTEATPRRWELFF; cdr3_nt: TGCGCCAGCAGCTCGTCCGGGACAGAAGCAACACCGCGTCGCTGGGAGCTGTTTTTT; clone_size: -; v_call: TRBV5-1; d_call: TRBD1; j_call: TRBJ2-2
cdr3_aa: CASSVRDGGGYTF; cdr3_nt: TGTGCCAGTAGTGTCCGGGACGGGGGGGGCTACACCTTC; clone_size: -; v_call: TRBV19; d_call: -; j_call: TRBJ1-2
cdr3_aa: CAWSIGQVYTF; cdr3_nt: TGTGCCTGGAGTATTGGGCAGGTCTACACCTTC; clone_size: -; v_call: TRBV30; d_call: -; j_call: TRBJ1-2
cdr3_aa: CASSLGQSGYTF; cdr3_nt: TGTGCCAGCAGCTTAGGTCAGTCCGGCTACACCTTC; clone_size: -; v_call: TRBV7-9; d_call: -; j_call: TRBJ1-2
cdr3_aa: CASSYLTGGGGELFF; cdr3_nt: TGTGCCAGCAGTTACTTGACAGGGGGCGGCGGGGAGCTGTTTTTT; clone_size: -; v_call: TRBV6-5; d_call: TRBD1; j_call: TRBJ2-2
cdr3_aa: CASSRGQELANYGYTF; cdr3_nt: TGCGCCAGCAGCAGGGGACAGGAGTTAGCTAACTATGGCTACACCTTC; clone_size: few; v_call: TRBV5-1; d_call: TRBD1; j_call: TRBJ1-2